Described below is a single T cell receptor (beta chain) sequence and its context. The CDR3 extends over 16 amino acids. Between the trimmed V and J ends, which lost 2 bases and 3 bases, there was a span of 17 bases. Germline V CDR1 and CDR2: MGHRA, YSYEKL. Terminally differentiated effector memory CD45RA+ cells were excluded by CCR7 positive selection of CD45RO-negative cells. These data are taken from a study of shared clonotypes between healthy human individuals. Study context: Each donor's CD4 naive and CD4 memory cells filled three plates apiece, CD8 naive two, and CD8 memory one.

Samples underwent the assay at deep level. Over several immunoSEQ plates, each subset's genomic DNA was distributed in even portions. Generated by immunoSEQ multiplex PCR, the TCRdb table keeps only in-frame clones and is missing some. Of about 2.1 million clones listed, 85% to 95% were seen once; the top ten hold 1.5% to 2%. The TCR comes from a man aged 18 to 30 in good health. Some clones in this sample may be carry-over from other donors' samples. The rearrangement links TRBV4-1 to TRBJ2-7, with D perhaps TRBD1 or TRBD2 (5 bases each). Material for sequencing was naive CD8+ T cells from PBMCs. The CDR3 sequence is CASSQSPLGTHYEQYF. The CDR3, as DNA: TGCGCCAGCAGCCAAAGCCCGCTAGGGACCCACTACGAGCAGTACTTC.